These 29 T cell receptor beta chains share one sample of origin, sequenced in a study of PD-L1 blockade in urothelial cancer. Sequencing used immunoSEQ multiplex PCR; TCRdb keeps in-frame clones, though not all of them. The repertoire holds 35,000 to 40,000 clones, with 80% to 95% as singletons. Source: PBMCs, taken around atezolizumab (anti-PD-L1) treatment. These receptors were collected from a man between 65 and 85 years old with urothelial cancer.

This clone was seen once. CDR3 residues: CASSWGGGSNNEQFF. For the CDR3, the DNA is TGCGCCAGCAGCTGGGGTGGGGGGTCTAACAATGAGCAGTTCTTC. The rearrangement joins TRBV5-1 to TRBJ2-1, with D perhaps TRBD2 (6 bases). V lost 3 bases, J lost 5 bases, and 15 bases lay in between. Germline V CDR1 and CDR2: SGHRS, YFSETQ. This CDR3 is built from 15 residues.

CDR3: CASTSMEGATDTQYF. DNA for the CDR3: TGTGCCAGCACTTCTATGGAGGGGGCCACAGATACGCAGTATTTT. The V gene is TRBV27, the J gene TRBJ2-3; maybe TRBD1 (7 bases). The ends were cut back, 7 bases at V and 2 bases at J, with 16 bases in the middle. Germline V CDR1 and CDR2: MNHEY, SMNVEV (reference sequence). The CDR3 runs to 15 residues.

This rearrangement joins TRBV5-4 to TRBJ2-1; D perhaps matches TRBD2 (6 bases). V dropped 6 bases and J dropped 8 bases, with 15 bases sitting between them. Germline CDR1 SGHNT, CDR2 YYREEE (reference sequence). The CDR3 is 13 amino acids. The CDR3 loop reads CASIVMGGDEQFF. The CDR3 bases are TGTGCCAGCATCGTAATGGGGGGAGATGAGCAGTTCTTC.

This sequence joins TRBV19 and TRBJ1-4; D might be TRBD1 (6 bases). The germline V gene encodes CDR1 LNHDA and CDR2 SQIVND (reference sequence). The CDR3 has 15 residues. V was shortened by 6 bases and J by 4 bases, with 15 bases between the two germline ends. The CDR3: CASRVGRTVNEKLFF. CDR3 sequence (DNA): TGTGCCAGTAGGGTTGGACGGACAGTTAATGAAAAACTGTTTTTT.

This rearrangement joins TRBV7-9 to TRBJ2-5; D might be TRBD2 (6 bases). In germline, CDR1 is SEHNR, CDR2 FQNEAQ (reference sequence). V gave up 5 bases and J gave up 9 bases, with 7 bases separating them. CDR3 length equals 10 residues. CDR3 DNA: TGTGCCAGCAGCAGGGAGGCCCAGTACTTC. Protein: CASSREAQYF.

The gene calls are TRBV5-5 and TRBJ2-3; 7 positions agree with TRBD2. The germline V gene encodes CDR1 SGHKS and CDR2 YYEKEE (reference sequence). V shed 0 bases, J shed 4 bases, and the junction held 5 bases outside the gene matches. This CDR3 contains 15 residues. The chain's CDR3 is CASSLGTSSSDTQYF. CDR3 DNA: TGTGCCAGCAGCTTGGGGACTAGTTCATCAGATACGCAGTATTTT.

The V and J genes are TRBV5-4 and TRBJ2-1, with 7 bases identical to TRBD2. The CDR3 sequence is 16 residues long. The germline V gene has CDR1 SGHNT and CDR2 YYREEE (reference sequence). The trim removed 1 base at V and 2 bases at J, leaving 6 bases unmatched. The CDR3 nucleotides are TGTGCCAGCAGCTTGTTAGCGGGCCTTACCTACAATGAGCAGTTCTTC. It is translated as CASSLLAGLTYNEQFF.

This chain connects TRBV5-4 to TRBJ1-1, with D possibly TRBD1 on 6 matching bases. Germline CDR1 SGHNT, CDR2 YYREEE (reference sequence). V lost 4 bases and J lost 0, with 13 bases in between. There are 15 residues in the CDR3. The CDR3 nucleotides read TGTGCCAGCAGCCCAGGACAGCGTTTGAACACTGAAGCTTTCTTT. The encoded protein is CASSPGQRLNTEAFF.

This rearrangement joins TRBV4-1 to TRBJ2-1; 13 positions agree with TRBD2. Trimming at V came to 0 bases and at J to 5 bases, leaving 7 bases not matched to a gene. The CDR3 totals 18 residues. Germline values: CDR1 MGHRA, CDR2 YSYEKL. The CDR3 region is CASSQEGLTSGRDNEQFF. CDR3 DNA: TGCGCCAGCAGCCAAGAGGGTCTAACTAGCGGGAGGGACAATGAGCAGTTCTTC.

The rearrangement joins TRBV5-1 to TRBJ2-2, with TRBD2 matching over 8 bases. The CDR3 has 16 residues. Germline lookup yields CDR1 SGHRS and CDR2 YFSETQ. With V trimmed by 4 bases and J by 1 base, 6 bases remained unmatched. CDR3 amino acids: CASSPQLAENTGELFF. The CDR3 DNA is TGCGCCAGCAGCCCACAACTAGCGGAGAACACCGGGGAGCTGTTTTTT.

The chain couples TRBV18 to TRBJ2-7; tentative D call: TRBD1 (6 bases). The CDR3 length is 11 residues. Germline V gene data show CDR1 as KGHSH and CDR2 as LQKENI. Trimming cost V 8 bases and J 3 bases, with 8 bases left between them. The chain's CDR3 is CASQGSYEQYF. In DNA, the CDR3 is TGTGCCAGCCAGGGGAGCTACGAGCAGTACTTC.

The V call is TRBV5-6, the J call TRBJ2-1; D might be TRBD2 (6 bases). CDR1 is SGHDT and CDR2 is YYEEEE in the germline V gene. The CDR3 runs 16 residues. The ends were cut back, 6 bases at V and 4 bases at J, with 20 bases in the middle. CDR3 in DNA: TGTGCCAGCACACCGACGTGGGGGGTCCCATACAATGAGCAGTTCTTC. Translating it yields CASTPTWGVPYNEQFF.

The chain has TRBV5-4 and TRBJ2-1; a weak D match, TRBD2 (5 bases). Per the germline V gene, CDR1 is SGHNT and CDR2 is YYREEE (reference sequence). Deletions cut 2 bases from V and 2 bases from J, with 11 bases between. There are 15 residues in the CDR3. The CDR3 loop is CASSLPGTTYNEQFF. The CDR3 DNA follows: TGTGCCAGCAGCTTACCGGGAACGACCTACAATGAGCAGTTCTTC.

The chain employs TRBV7-9 and TRBJ2-6; possible D gene TRBD2, 5 bases. Trimming stripped 5 bases from V and 0 bases from J, with 5 bases between. Per the germline V gene, CDR1 is SEHNR and CDR2 is FQNEAQ (reference sequence). This CDR3 spans 14 amino acids. The CDR3 reads CASSRDSGANVLTF. The CDR3 nucleotides read TGTGCCAGCAGCCGGGACTCTGGGGCCAACGTCCTGACTTTC.

This chain uses TRBV7-6 with TRBJ1-1; 7 bases line up with TRBD1. Germline CDR1 is SGHVS and CDR2 is FNYEAQ. V was clipped by 0 bases and J by 1 base; unmatched bases: 11. The CDR3 totals 18 residues. The CDR3 sequence: CASSLATRGSAGNTEAFF. The CDR3 coding sequence is TGTGCCAGCAGCTTAGCAACCAGGGGGTCCGCTGGGAACACTGAAGCTTTCTTT.

V gene TRBV5-1 combines with J gene TRBJ1-4; D is uncertain. The CDR3 length is 15 residues. Trimming took off 3 bases at V and 8 bases at J, with 17 bases between the two ends. Germline V gene data show CDR1 as SGHRS and CDR2 as YFSETQ. CDR3 in amino acids: CASSSEALTWEKLFF. The CDR3 DNA reads as TGCGCCAGCAGCTCCGAGGCTCTTACTTGGGAAAAACTGTTTTTT.

The chain recombines TRBV28 with TRBJ2-3; 11 bases map to TRBD2. The CDR3 consists of 15 residues. Germline values: CDR1 MDHEN, CDR2 SYDVKM. The V gene end was trimmed by 6 bases and the J gene end by 4 bases; junction bases not matched to a gene: 6. The CDR3: CASRRTSGRPDTQYF. The CDR3 region has the DNA TGTGCCAGCAGACGGACTAGCGGGCGGCCAGATACGCAGTATTTT.

By sample fraction, this clone is medium-sized. V and J are TRBV9 and TRBJ1-5, with D perhaps TRBD1 (5 bases). The CDR3 sequence is 15 residues long. CDR1 is SGDLS, CDR2 YYNGEE, per germline. The V gene lost 3 bases and the J gene lost 2 bases, with 12 bases spanning the gap. Here the CDR3 reads CASSETAVGNQPQHF. CDR3 sequence (DNA): TGTGCCAGCAGCGAGACAGCTGTTGGCAATCAGCCCCAGCATTTT.

The chain combines TRBV7-2 with TRBJ2-5; 15 bases fit TRBD2. This CDR3 region has 20 residues. The germline V gene encodes CDR1 SGHTA and CDR2 FQGNSA. V lost 0 bases to trimming and J lost 2 bases; unmatched junction nucleotides: 10. CDR3: CASSLAPGLAGGPGQETQYF. CDR3 sequence (DNA): TGTGCCAGCAGCTTAGCTCCGGGACTAGCGGGAGGTCCGGGGCAAGAGACCCAGTACTTC. Full variable domain (remainder filled in from reference TRBV7-2 and TRBJ2-5): GAGVSQSPSNKVTEKGKDVELRCDPISGHTALYWYRQSLGQGLEFLIYFQGNSAPDKSGLPSDRFSAERTGGSVSTLTIQRTQQEDSAVYLCASSLAPGLAGGPGQETQYFGPGTRLLVL.

The J gene is TRBJ1-2, the V gene TRBV2; 10 bases map to TRBD1. Germline loops: CDR1 SNHLY, CDR2 FYNNEI. J gave up 7 bases and V 5 bases, and 13 bases lay outside the gene matches. This CDR3 is built from 16 residues. CDR3 coding DNA: TGTGCCAGCAGTCAGGGACAGGGGATAGGTACGGGTGGCTACACCTTC. It codes for CASSQGQGIGTGGYTF.

The CDR3 sequence is CSATGDTEAFF. For the CDR3, the DNA is TGCAGTGCTACCGGGGACACTGAAGCTTTCTTT. J is TRBJ1-1 and V is TRBV20-1; no definite D call. The length of the CDR3 is 11 residues. Germline CDR1 is DFQATT and CDR2 is SNEGSKA (reference sequence). V lost 4 bases and J 3 bases, leaving 6 bases between the germline ends.

This sequence joins TRBV21-1 and TRBJ2-1; TRBD2 is the table's D call, not checked against the DNA. TRBV21-1 is designated a pseudogene. This CDR3 contains 18 residues. Written as DNA, the CDR3 is TGTGCCAGCAGTCACCAGCCACCACTGGGAGGCTACTACAATGAGCAGTTCTTC. Translated, it gives CASSHQPPLGGYYNEQFF.

The chain links TRBV7-3 to TRBJ2-3; D gene ambiguous. The V end lost 5 bases, the J end lost 0 bases, and 9 bases lay between the germline ends. The CDR3 loop spans 14 amino acids. CDR1 is SGHTA, CDR2 FQGTGA, per germline. The CDR3, as DNA: TGTGCCAGCAGCCCTTATTCTAGCACAGATACGCAGTATTTT. Protein sequence: CASSPYSSTDTQYF.

The chain employs TRBV10-1 and TRBJ2-5; D might be TRBD2 (5 bases). V was pared by 8 bases and J by 1 base, with 23 bases between. This CDR3 has 17 amino acids. In germline, CDR1 is WNHNN, CDR2 SYGVQD (reference sequence). CDR3 in amino acids: CASEPLLRGRGQETQYF. As DNA, the CDR3 is TGCGCCAGCGAGCCCCTCCTACGAGGGCGAGGCCAAGAGACCCAGTACTTC.

The V call is TRBV15, the J call TRBJ1-1; D is unresolved. CDR3 length: 13 amino acids. Trimming took off 4 bases at V and 1 base at J, with 7 bases between the two ends. CDR1 is LNHNV and CDR2 is YYDKDF in the germline V gene (reference sequence). CDR3 residues: CATSTHGNTEAFF. The DNA for the CDR3 is TGTGCCACCAGCACCCACGGGAACACTGAAGCTTTCTTT.

The gene calls are TRBV6-1 and TRBJ1-5; unclear D gene. Germline CDR1 is MNHNS and CDR2 is SASEGT. This CDR3 is built from 13 residues. V was trimmed by 1 base and J by 6 bases, leaving 7 bases between them. The CDR3 nucleotides read TGTGCCAGCAGTGAAGTTTCAGGTCAGCCCCAGCATTTT. As protein: CASSEVSGQPQHF.

This clone has a single count. CDR3 region: CASSAGQTSTDTQYF. The CDR3 DNA sequence: TGTGCCAGCAGTGCAGGACAGACCTCCACAGATACGCAGTATTTT. The J gene is TRBJ2-3, the V gene TRBV27; possibly TRBD1 for D (6 bases). With 5 bases removed from V and 2 bases from J, the gap between germline ends came to 14 bases. The CDR3 consists of 15 residues. Germline V gene sequence: CDR1 MNHEY, CDR2 SMNVEV (reference sequence).

The chain couples TRBV28 to TRBJ2-7; a possible D gene is TRBD1 (6 bases). The CDR3 consists of 18 residues. In germline, CDR1 is MDHEN, CDR2 SYDVKM. Deletions cut 1 base from V and 3 bases from J, with 22 bases between. The CDR3 DNA sequence: TGTGCCAGCAGTTTATTTGGTCTCTTGGGGGCGTCTAACTACGAGCAGTACTTC. This sequence encodes CASSLFGLLGASNYEQYF.

This sequence joins TRBV5-1 and TRBJ2-4, with D perhaps TRBD2 (5 bases). Trimming cost V 0 bases and J 0 bases, with 13 bases left between them. Looked up from germline, CDR1 is SGHRS and CDR2 is YFSETQ. The CDR3 is made up of 17 amino acids. Here the CDR3 DNA reads TGCGCCAGCAGCTTGGTTTACCGGGAACTAGCCAAAAACATTCAGTACTTC. Translation gives CASSLVYRELAKNIQYF.